The sequence of this TCR beta chain was determined in a study of regulatory T cells in long-lasting Graves disease. Broader study findings: Persistent disease was characterized by preferential usage of TRBV28, TRBJ1-2 and TRBJ2-5. More public clonotypes were shared by persistent patients (about 3,000) than by new patients (approximately 990).

On this clonotype itself: Its antigen is not known. A much larger clone lies a single base off, so this may be a read error.

Combining iRepertoire HTBI primers with Arm-PCR of CDR3 regions, the authors built TCR beta libraries. TCRdb redid the calling of the multiplex PCR reads with MiXCR, one entry per CDR3 protein. The sample shows 200,000 to 250,000 distinct CDR3 sequences, around 21% of them seen only once. This sample's time point: newly diagnosed GD, antithyroid drugs for less than 3 months. PBMCs were the source of the RNA used for TCR sequencing. Germline values: CDR1 SGHTA, CDR2 FQGTGA. The CDR3 extends over 16 amino acids. This clonotype was obtained from a female donor with Graves disease. The V call is TRBV7-3, the J call TRBJ2-1, with 10 bases aligning to TRBD2. The sample consisted of peripheral blood mononuclear cells (PBMCs), taken at new diagnosis, from a patient treated with antithyroid drugs. The CDR3 DNA sequence: TGTACCAGCAGCTTGGGTACTAGCGGGAACCCTACTGAGCAGTTCTTC. Translated, it gives CTSSLGTSGNPTEQFF.